The 17 T cell receptor beta chains presented below share a single source sample, sequenced in a study of T cell clonality in common variable immunodeficiency. Generated by immunoSEQ multiplex PCR, the TCRdb table keeps only in-frame clones and is missing some. Observed in the sample are about 52,000 clones, none of them singletons. The sequencing input was peripheral blood mononuclear cells. All receptors derive from a person aged 18-70 years in good health.

In regard to this clone: The sequence runs out 3 residues before the end of the CDR3; the remainder is reconstructed from the germline J gene. This chain connects TRBV6-1 to TRBJ1-2; D call uncertain. The CDR3 is 13 amino acids. In germline, CDR1 is MNHNS, CDR2 SASEGT. Trimming took off 4 bases at V and 7 bases at J, with 13 bases between the two ends. The CDR3 bases that were read are TGTGCCAGCAGTGGGCCCGCGGTATTTGGC. Translated, it gives CASSGPAVFG. In full, the CDR3 is CASSGPAVFGYTF.

This clone was counted at least ten times. The read stops 3 residues short of the end of the CDR3; the missing end is completed from the germline J gene. The V call is TRBV6-2 or TRBV6-3, the J call TRBJ1-2, with D perhaps matching TRBD1 (5 bases). Germline CDR1 MNHEY, CDR2 SVGEGT. The CDR3 loop spans 12 amino acids. The DNA read from the CDR3 is TGTGCCAGCAGCAACGGGGGGTTAAGC. This translates into CASSNGGLS. The entire CDR3 is CASSNGGLSYTF.

Points on this clone: The read falls 3 residues short of the CDR3 end, and the missing part is taken from the germline J gene. This rearrangement joins TRBV20-1 to TRBJ2-1, with TRBD2 matching over 7 bases. Per the germline V gene, CDR1 is DFQATT and CDR2 is SNEGSKA (reference sequence). Trimming at V came to 5 bases and at J to 5 bases, leaving 9 bases not matched to a gene. The CDR3 length is 14 residues. The sequenced part of the CDR3 DNA is TGCAGTGCTTTACGACTAGCACGGGACAATGAG. It specifies CSALRLARDNE. In full, the CDR3 is CSALRLARDNEQFF.

This clone has ten or more counts. The CDR3 region is CASSLINTEAFF. The CDR3 bases that were read are TGTGCCAGCAGCTTGATAAACACTGAA. The rearrangement joins TRBV5-5 to TRBJ1-1; D not certain. The read ends 3 residues early relative to the CDR3; the germline J gene fills the gap. CDR1 SGHKS and CDR2 YYEKEE come from the germline V gene (reference sequence). V lost 1 base to trimming and J lost 2 bases, with 3 bases between them. The CDR3 runs to 12 residues.

This clone came up many times. Coverage ceases 3 residues before the CDR3 finishes, and the germline J gene fills in the end. The chain is built from TRBV11-2 and TRBJ2-3; TRBD2 agrees at 7 bases. The ends lost 5 bases at V and 5 bases at J; junction bases unmatched: 10. Germline lookup yields CDR1 SGHAT and CDR2 FQNNGV. The CDR3 is 15 residues long. The CDR3 here is CASSIIRGGGDTQYF. CDR3 DNA (partial): TGTGCCAGCAGCATAATACGCGGGGGAGGAGATACG. Based on the CDR3 plus reference TRBV11-2 and TRBJ2-3, the full variable domain is EAGVAQSPRYKIIEKRQSVAFWCNPISGHATLYWYQQILGQGPKLLIQFQNNGVVDDSQLPKDRFSAERLKGVDSTLKIQPAKLEDSAVYLCASSIIRGGGDTQYFGPGTRLTVL.

Ten or more counts support this clone. The germline gene is not matched at one end of the junction; a read error may be the cause. The CDR3 is cut off 3 residues early in the read; its end comes from the germline J gene. This chain links TRBV7-7 with TRBJ2-1; the match to TRBD1 covers 8 bases. Germline CDR1 and CDR2: SSHAT and FNYEAQ (reference sequence). The CDR3 totals 15 residues. CDR3 DNA (partial): TGTGCTAGCAGCTTAGACAGGGGCTCCTACAATGAG. It is translated as CASSLDRGSYNE. The entire CDR3 reads CASSLDRGSYNEQFF.

This clone has at least ten counts. The read ends 3 residues shy of where the CDR3 ends; the end is completed using the germline J gene. The chain carries TRBV11-2 and TRBJ2-7, with D maybe TRBD2 (6 bases). Germline CDR1 is SGHAT and CDR2 is FQNNGV. This CDR3 contains 14 residues. V shed 5 bases and J shed 2 bases, with 13 bases lying between them. CDR3 residues: CASSPRGYTYEQYF. The sequenced part of the CDR3 DNA is TGTGCCAGCAGCCCCCGGGGGTATACCTACGAG.

At least ten counts were recorded for this clone. The read is 3 residues too short to cover the CDR3 end, so that end is filled in from the germline J gene. The chain has TRBV4-1 and TRBJ1-2, with D uncertain. The CDR3 consists of 15 residues. The germline V gene encodes CDR1 MGHRA and CDR2 YSYEKL. Incomplete CDR3 DNA: TGCGCCAGCAGCCAAGTTGGCCTAGCGAAAGAGACC. This encodes CASSQVGLAKET. In full, the CDR3 reads CASSQVGLAKETYTF.

This clone was picked up a small number of times. From the germline J gene comes the end of the CDR3, since the read stops 3 residues before it. The rearrangement links TRBV18 to TRBJ1-2; tentative D call: TRBD1 (5 bases). Germline values: CDR1 KGHSH, CDR2 LQKENI. The CDR3 extends over 12 amino acids. The CDR3: CASSSGQDTYTF. The CDR3 DNA, read in part, is TGTGCCAGCTCATCCGGACAAGATACC.

The sample holds many counts of this clone. The read comes to an end 3 residues before the CDR3 does, leaving the germline J gene to fill in the end. The gene calls are TRBV5-1 and TRBJ2-5, with D unresolved. The V gene lost 0 bases and the J gene lost 1 base, with 7 bases spanning the gap. The germline CDR1 and CDR2 sequences are SGHRS and YFSETQ. CDR3 length equals 14 residues. The part of the CDR3 DNA that was read is TGCGCCAGCAGCTTGGGGCCATCCCAAGAGACC. Encoded protein: CASSLGPSQET. The full CDR3 protein is CASSLGPSQETQYF.

This clone was seen at least ten times. The CDR3 extends 3 residues past the end of the read, so its final part is completed from the germline J gene. The rearrangement uses TRBV14 and TRBJ2-3; D possibly corresponds to TRBD1 (6 bases). Germline V gives CDR1 SGHDN, CDR2 FVKESK. This CDR3 has 17 residues. Between the trimmed V and J ends, which lost 0 bases and 3 bases, there was a span of 16 bases. CDR3 loop: CASSQDDAGAVTDTQYF. Partial CDR3 DNA: TGTGCCAGCAGCCAAGATGACGCAGGGGCTGTTACAGATACG.

A word on this clone: The read halts 3 residues ahead of the CDR3 end, with the missing end drawn from the germline J gene. The chain carries TRBV18 and TRBJ2-2; maybe TRBD1 (5 bases). In germline, CDR1 is KGHSH, CDR2 LQKENI. The CDR3 length is 13 residues. The CDR3 region is CASSVTDNSPLFF. CDR3 DNA (partial): TGTGCCAGCTCCGTGACAGATAATTCACCG.

This clone was counted at least ten times. CDR3 protein: CASSDPGQGNYGYTF. CDR3 DNA (partial): TGTGCCAGTAGTGATCCGGGACAGGGAAACTATGGC. The gene calls are TRBV19 and TRBJ1-2, with 9 bases matching TRBD1. The read terminates 3 residues before the CDR3 end, so the remaining end is supplied by the germline J gene. Germline assignment: CDR1 LNHDA and CDR2 SQIVND (reference sequence). With V trimmed by 5 bases and J by 2 bases, 6 bases remained unmatched. The CDR3 extends over 15 amino acids.

This clone has more than one count but fewer than ten. The read ends 3 residues early relative to the CDR3; the germline J gene fills the gap. The V call is TRBV10-2, the J call TRBJ2-5; 7 bases map to TRBD2. There are 18 residues in the CDR3. With 8 bases clipped from V and 5 bases from J, the junction kept 23 bases outside the gene matches. Germline values: CDR1 WSHSY, CDR2 SAAADI. The CDR3 loop is CASRSLERAIAGGETQYF. Incomplete CDR3 DNA: TGCGCCAGCCGCTCACTCGAGAGGGCCATAGCGGGTGGCGAGACC.

This clone was seen repeatedly, ten times or more. The read stops 3 residues short of the end of the CDR3; the missing end is completed from the germline J gene. The J gene is TRBJ2-7, the V gene TRBV5-1; 9 positions agree with TRBD1. This CDR3 has 14 residues. J lost 3 bases, V lost 4 bases, and 5 bases had no gene match. Germline assignment: CDR1 SGHRS and CDR2 YFSETQ. The sequenced CDR3 bases are TGCGCCAGCAGCCTTGGACAGGGGATCTACGAG. It specifies CASSLGQGIYE. The complete CDR3 protein is CASSLGQGIYEQYF.

This clone was counted at least ten times. The read ends 3 residues early relative to the CDR3; the germline J gene fills the gap. The rearrangement links TRBV5-1 to TRBJ2-5, with 12 bases fitting TRBD2. V lost 3 bases to trimming and J lost 3 bases; unmatched junction nucleotides: 12. Germline lookup yields CDR1 SGHRS and CDR2 YFSETQ. The CDR3 totals 18 residues. The CDR3 bases that were read are TGCGCCAGCAGCTCGAAAACTAGCGGGGGGTATTTCGAAGAGACC. Translating it yields CASSSKTSGGYFEET. The whole CDR3 is CASSSKTSGGYFEETQYF.

This clone was detected ten times or more. The read stops 3 residues short of the end of the CDR3; the missing end is completed from the germline J gene. The V and J genes are TRBV30 and TRBJ2-2; D gene unclear. Germline values: CDR1 GTSNPN, CDR2 SVGIG (reference sequence). This CDR3 is built from 13 residues. V dropped 0 bases and J dropped 5 bases, with 7 bases sitting between them. This CDR3 reads CAWSVLRTGELFF. The covered CDR3 bases are TGTGCCTGGAGTGTACTCCGGACCGGGGAG.